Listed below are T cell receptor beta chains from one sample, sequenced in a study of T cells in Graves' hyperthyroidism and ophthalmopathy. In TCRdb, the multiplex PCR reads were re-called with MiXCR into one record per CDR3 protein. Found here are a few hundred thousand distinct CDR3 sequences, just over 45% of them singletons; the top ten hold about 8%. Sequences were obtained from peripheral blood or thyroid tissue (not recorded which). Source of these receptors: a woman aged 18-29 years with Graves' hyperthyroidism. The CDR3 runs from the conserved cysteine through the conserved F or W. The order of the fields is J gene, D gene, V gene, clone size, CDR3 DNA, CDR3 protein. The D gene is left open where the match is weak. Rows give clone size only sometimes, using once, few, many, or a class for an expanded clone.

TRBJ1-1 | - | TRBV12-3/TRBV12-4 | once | TGTGCCAGCAGGCAGGGCAAGGGGGTCACTGAAGCTTTCTTT | CASRQGKGVTEAFF
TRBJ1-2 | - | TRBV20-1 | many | TGCAGTGCTAGAGATCAAGGGGGGTGGTATGGCTACACCTTC | CSARDQGGWYGYTF
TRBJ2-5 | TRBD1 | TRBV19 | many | TGTGCCAGTAACAGGGGAGACAGGGAAACGGAGACCCAGTACTTC | CASNRGDRETETQYF
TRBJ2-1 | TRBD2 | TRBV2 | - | TGTGCCAGCACAACGGGACTAGCGGTAGTGTATGAGCAGTTCTTC | CASTTGLAVVYEQFF
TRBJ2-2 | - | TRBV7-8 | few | TGTGCCAGCAGCTTAGATGGAAGCCCTACCACCGGGGAGCTGTTTTTT | CASSLDGSPTTGELFF
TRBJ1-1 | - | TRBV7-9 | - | TGTGCCAGCAGCATTGGTACTAAGACAGGTACTGAAGCTTTCTTT | CASSIGTKTGTEAFF
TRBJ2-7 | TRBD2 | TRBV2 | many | TGTGCCAGCACTATGCGGGGGGTCGAGCAGTACTTC | CASTMRGVEQYF
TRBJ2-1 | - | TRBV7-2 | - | TGTGCCAGCAGCCAAGTCGGACAGTACAATGAGCAGTTCTTC | CASSQVGQYNEQFF
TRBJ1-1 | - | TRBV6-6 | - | TGTGCCAGCAGGCCCCCGACAGGGAACACTGAAGCTTTCTTT | CASRPPTGNTEAFF
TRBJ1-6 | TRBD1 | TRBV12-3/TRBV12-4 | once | TGTGCCAGCAGTTCAGGGGACAGGGAGAATTCACCCCTCCACTTT | CASSSGDRENSPLHF
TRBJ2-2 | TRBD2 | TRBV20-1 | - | TGCAGTGCTCCAGGGGGGACTAGCGGGACCGGCGGGGAGCTGTTTTTT | CSAPGGTSGTGGELFF
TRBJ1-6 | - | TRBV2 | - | TGTGCCAGCAGTGATGTTGGGGCACCCCTCCACTTT | CASSDVGAPLHF
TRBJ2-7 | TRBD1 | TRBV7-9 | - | TGTGCCAGCAGCTCGGACAGGGGCCTCTCCTACGAGCAGTACTTC | CASSSDRGLSYEQYF
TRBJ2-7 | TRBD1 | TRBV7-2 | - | TGTGCCAGCAGCCCCAGCCCCGGGACAGGGGGACCTTACAATGAGCAGTACTTC | CASSPSPGTGGPYNEQYF
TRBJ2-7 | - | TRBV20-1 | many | TGCAGTGCTAATAGAAGGCGGCAAGAGCAGTACTTC | CSANRRRQEQYF
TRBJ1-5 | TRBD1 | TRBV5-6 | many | TGTGCCAGCAGTCAGACAGGGAGCGGTCAGCCCCAGCATTTT | CASSQTGSGQPQHF
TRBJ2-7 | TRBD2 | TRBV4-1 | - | TGCGCCAGCAGCGAAGCTAGCGGGAGGGAATACAAGCAGTACTTC | CASSEASGREYKQYF
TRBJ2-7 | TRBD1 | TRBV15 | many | TGTGCCACCAGCAGACTAGGGACAGCCTACGAGCAGTACTTC | CATSRLGTAYEQYF
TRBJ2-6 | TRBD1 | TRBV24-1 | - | TGTGCTGACGGTGGGACAGGGATTTCTGGGGCCAACGTCCTGACTTTC | CADGGTGISGANVLTF
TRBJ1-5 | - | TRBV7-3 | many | TGTGCCAGCAGCCCTAACGGAGGCAATCAGCCCCAGCATTTT | CASSPNGGNQPQHF
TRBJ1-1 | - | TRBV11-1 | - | TGTGCCAGCAGCTTAGGCCAAGATTTGGGGTCTGTCCCTGAAGCTTTCTTT | CASSLGQDLGSVPEAFF
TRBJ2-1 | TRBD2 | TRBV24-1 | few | TGTGCCACCAGTGATCTTCCCCCGTCAGCGGGAGACGATGAGCAGTTCTTC | CATSDLPPSAGDDEQFF
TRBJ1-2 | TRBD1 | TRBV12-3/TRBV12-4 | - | TGTGCCAGCAGTCCCCGACGACAGGGGTCTTATGGCTACACCTTC | CASSPRRQGSYGYTF
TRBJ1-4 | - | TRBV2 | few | TGTGCCAGCAGTGAACTTACAGAAACTAATGAAAAACTGTTTTTT | CASSELTETNEKLFF
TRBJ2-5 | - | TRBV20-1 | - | TGCAGTGCTAGAGATCTCCTGGCGAAATACCAAGAGACCCAGTACTTC | CSARDLLAKYQETQYF
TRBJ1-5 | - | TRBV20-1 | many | TGCAGTGCTAGACTACGGGGGAGCCGGAATAGCAATCAGCCCCAGCATTTT | CSARLRGSRNSNQPQHF
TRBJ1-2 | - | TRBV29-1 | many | TGCAGCGTTGAAGGGGAGGGCTATGGCTACACCTTC | CSVEGEGYGYTF
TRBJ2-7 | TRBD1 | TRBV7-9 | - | TGTGCCAGCAGCCCCCGAGACAGGGTCACCTACGAGCAGTACTTC | CASSPRDRVTYEQYF
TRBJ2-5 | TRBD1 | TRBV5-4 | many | TGTGCCAGCAGATTCGACAGGGGTTTCCAAGAGACCCAGTACTTC | CASRFDRGFQETQYF
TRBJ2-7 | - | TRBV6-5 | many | TGTGCCAGCAGTTACTCGTTAGCCCTCGAGCAGTACTTC | CASSYSLALEQYF
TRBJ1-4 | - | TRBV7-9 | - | TGTGCCAGCAGTTTCACCCTCAGGGAGGTCGTCGGAAAACTGTTTTTT | CASSFTLREVVGKLFF
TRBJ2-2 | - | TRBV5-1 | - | TGCGCCAGCAGCTTTAGCCCCGGGGAGCTGTTTTTT | CASSFSPGELFF
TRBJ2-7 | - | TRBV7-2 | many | TGTGCCAGCAGCTTAGAGGAGCGGAGACTCTACGAGCAGTACTTC | CASSLEERRLYEQYF
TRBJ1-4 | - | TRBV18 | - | TGTGCCAGCTCACCATGGAGCAGTAATGAAAAACTGTTTTTT | CASSPWSSNEKLFF
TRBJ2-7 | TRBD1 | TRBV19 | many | TGTGCCAGTAGTCCGACAGGGGGCGGCGAGCAGTACTTC | CASSPTGGGEQYF
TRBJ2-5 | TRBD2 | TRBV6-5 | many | TGTGCCAGCTCGAAAGTGGGGCTAGCGGGAGTAGGAGAGACCCAGTACTTC | CASSKVGLAGVGETQYF
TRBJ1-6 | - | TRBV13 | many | TGTGCCAGCAGCACCTACATGAGAGATTCACCCCTCCACTTT | CASSTYMRDSPLHF
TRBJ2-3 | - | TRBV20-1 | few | TGCAGTGCTAGAGACGAGGCGGTGGGAACAGATACGCAGTATTTT | CSARDEAVGTDTQYF
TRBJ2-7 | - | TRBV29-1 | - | TGCAGCGTAGAAATCCTCAGGGGCTCCTACGAGCAGTACTTC | CSVEILRGSYEQYF
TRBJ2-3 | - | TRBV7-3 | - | TGTGCCAGCAGCTTACGGGGAGGAAGAGGAAACACAGATACGCAGTATTTT | CASSLRGGRGNTDTQYF
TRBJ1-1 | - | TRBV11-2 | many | TGTGCCAGCAGTCTAGTGGGGGTGAGAACTGAAGCTTTCTTT | CASSLVGVRTEAFF
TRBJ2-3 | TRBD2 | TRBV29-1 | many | TGCAGCGGGACTAGCGGGAGAACAGATACGCAGTATTTT | CSGTSGRTDTQYF
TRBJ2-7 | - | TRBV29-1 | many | TGCAGCGTTGAAGAACGGGCTGGCGAGCAGTACTTC | CSVEERAGEQYF
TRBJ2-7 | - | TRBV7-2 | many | TGTGCCAGCAGCTTTTCCCCAGCCGCCTACGAGCAGTACTTC | CASSFSPAAYEQYF
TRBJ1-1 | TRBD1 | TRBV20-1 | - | TGCAGTGCCCAAACAGGGGGAGGTACTGAAGCTTTCTTT | CSAQTGGGTEAFF